This T cell receptor beta chain was obtained from a study of T cells after yellow fever vaccination (dated by TCRdb to between 2019 and 2020). Concerning the study at large: The SMART-Seq v4 Ultra Low Input RNA kit was used to prepare libraries from fractions with low cell numbers. Bulk TCR alpha and beta repertoires were sequenced longitudinally to track T-cell clones before and after primary and booster YFV17D yellow fever vaccination. The cohort comprised two healthy male donors, one aged 18 to 29 and one aged 30 to 40 years. Bulk PBMC replicates and cell subsets were isolated from blood drawn at multiple timepoints before and after both primary and secondary immunization. The investigation overall reported the following: Compared with the primary T-cell response, the secondary T-cell response was faster but weaker, reaching its peak on day 5 rather than on day 15. After the booster, most of the clones that had expanded following primary vaccination were detected again (approximately 95% of CD4 and 80% to 90% of CD8), which suggests that memory was broadly maintained. A small fraction of clonotypes showed up in both the CD4 and CD8 compartments, probably as a result of convergent recombination. FACS-sorted repertoires could contain abundant contaminating clonotypes from the bulk population, so computational filtering was required. The study included only two donors, which limits how far the findings can be generalized.

Sample treatment or condition, as interpreted from the label and publication: live attenuated yellow fever vaccine strain. PBMCs were isolated from peripheral blood using a standard Ficoll-Paque protocol. Dynabeads CD4 and CD8 positive selection kits were used to isolate the CD4 and CD8 T-cell fractions. TriZol was used to extract RNA from bulk PBMCs, CD4 and CD8 fractions, and dextramer-positive and dextramer-negative fractions. On this clonotype: Its binding antigen is unknown. Base qualities were left out, and no much larger clone turns up one base away.

The CDR3 runs 15 amino acids, cysteine and phenylalanine included. Just the 45-base CDR3 DNA is kept, in frame starting at base 1. The germline V gene specifies SGHVS as CDR1 and FQNEAQ as CDR2. V sheds 2 bases and J sheds 2 bases, leaving 11 bases between their ends. Synthesis of TCR cDNA relied on 5'RACE template switching, a step that introduced a universal primer site along with unique molecular identifiers. Priming for cDNA synthesis came from both the TCR alpha and TCR beta constant segments. Library amplification used two PCR steps, and the second PCR step added sample barcodes and sequencing adapters. Sequencing of libraries was performed on Illumina HiSeq 2500 (2x100 bp) or NovaSeq (2x150 bp). The authors' pipeline ran thus. MIGEC was used to demultiplex reads and collapse the reads into UMI consensus sequences, and MiXCR was used for V(D)J alignment. Vaccine-responding clonotypes were defined with edgeR using replicate PBMC samples, requiring FDR below 0.01 and a log2 fold change above 5 up to day 15. CD4 or CD8 identity was assigned to each bulk clonotype according to whether the clonotype was present at higher abundance in the sequenced CD4 repertoire or the sequenced CD8 repertoire. TCRdb redid the processing of the public reads, applying fastp at Q25 and MiXCR, and retained in-frame beta chains. Every distinct CDR3 protein forms one entry, paired with its most common genes and DNA. Clone size and V and J calls follow TCRdb, not the original study. The sample table records approximately 300,000 distinct CDR3 sequences; 10% to 15% of these occur just once. The leading ten clones occupy about 0.51% of the sample.

The sequence links TRBV7-8 to TRBJ2-3; the D gene is perhaps TRBD1, on 6 matching bases. The source is a man aged 25 to 45 who received the YFV17D yellow fever vaccine. The sequencing used CD4+ T cells sorted from PBMCs, collected 45 days after the yellow fever booster vaccination. The CDR3 region has the sequence CASSLQGLDTDTQYF. The DNA sequence is as follows: TGTGCCAGCAGCTTACAGGGGCTAGACACAGATACGCAGTATTTT.